Sequencing of this T cell receptor beta chain was carried out in a study of blood T cell repertoires in COVID-19. Overall study: Some COVID-19 samples were acute and others convalescent; all came from the United States, Italy and Spain. Nucleic acid was either cDNA or gDNA, and it came from T cells, B-cell-depleted T cells, or PBMCs.

In the original analysis: Estimates of nucleated cell counts were drawn from the amplification of reference gene primers. The assay was immunoSEQ multiplex PCR, and TCRdb's table has in-frame clones only and misses some. V and J calls and clone size come straight from that table; D and trimming were deduced from the DNA. The sample has roughly 70,000 clones; roughly 90% are singletons. V was clipped by 5 bases and J by 2 bases, with 13 bases between them. CDR1 is SGHAT and CDR2 is FQNNGV in the germline V gene. CDR3 length: 15 amino acids. This chain uses TRBV11-2 with TRBJ2-1; D might be TRBD2 (6 bases). The receptor's source is a man aged 70 or older with acute or convalescent COVID-19. Sequencing was carried out using peripheral blood. CDR3 amino acids: CASSPTSSAYNEQFF. The CDR3 DNA follows: TGTGCCAGCAGCCCTACTAGCAGCGCCTACAATGAGCAGTTCTTC. Complete variable domain (other parts from reference TRBV11-2 and TRBJ2-1): EAGVAQSPRYKIIEKRQSVAFWCNPISGHATLYWYQQILGQGPKLLIQFQNNGVVDDSQLPKDRFSAERLKGVDSTLKIQPAKLEDSAVYLCASSPTSSAYNEQFFGPGTRLTVL.